A selection of T cell receptor beta chains follows, all from one sample in a study of long-term antiretroviral therapy in people with HIV. Some clones are missing from TCRdb's copy, which holds only in-frame ones; the method was immunoSEQ multiplex PCR. The data contain roughly 38,000 clones, 75% to 90% of them singletons. The specimen was unsorted PBMCs, collected 3.4 years after starting antiretroviral therapy. These receptor sequences come from a man aged 25 to 40 with HIV. Each CDR3 is given with its conserved first and last residue. The D gene is left open where the match is weak. Not all rows give a size; the values are once, few, many and, for expanded clones, a class.

few | TRBJ1-5 | TRBV28 | - | CASSYRGNQPQHF | TGTGCCAGCAGTTACAGGGGCAATCAGCCCCAGCATTTT
- | TRBJ2-7 | TRBV5-1 | - | CASSANYEQYF | TGCGCCAGCAGCGCCAATTACGAGCAGTACTTC
- | TRBJ2-1 | TRBV4-3 | TRBD2 | CASSRAFGPSGTVNEQFF | TGCGCCAGCAGCCGAGCCTTTGGGCCTAGCGGGACTGTCAATGAGCAGTTCTTC
- | TRBJ2-7 | TRBV28 | - | CATGSASYEQYF | TGTGCCACTGGATCCGCGTCCTACGAGCAGTACTTC
- | TRBJ2-7 | TRBV7-9 | - | CASSFSGFSYEQYF | TGTGCCAGCAGCTTCAGCGGGTTCTCCTACGAGCAGTACTTC
- | TRBJ1-5 | TRBV19 | - | CASNRVYSNQPQHF | TGTGCCAGTAACAGGGTATATAGCAATCAGCCCCAGCATTTT
- | TRBJ1-1 | TRBV19 | TRBD1 | CASSTGQGPTEAFF | TGTGCCAGTAGTACGGGACAGGGTCCCACTGAAGCTTTCTTT
- | TRBJ2-3 | TRBV6-1 | TRBD2 | CASSEKAGGPDTQYF | TGTGCCAGCAGTGAAAAAGCGGGAGGGCCAGATACGCAGTATTTT
- | TRBJ2-5 | TRBV28 | - | CASSLFGRETQYF | TGTGCCAGCAGTTTATTTGGCAGAGAGACCCAGTACTTC
- | TRBJ1-3 | TRBV19 | - | CASTSLNRQRSGNTIYF | TGTGCCAGTACCTCTCTTAATAGACAGAGATCCGGAAACACCATATATTTT
- | TRBJ2-2 | TRBV4-3 | - | CASSQDRQGSGELFF | TGCGCCAGCAGCCAAGATCGCCAGGGCTCCGGGGAGCTGTTTTTT
- | TRBJ2-1 | TRBV29-1 | TRBD2 | CSVGLAGGPNEQFF | TGCAGCGTTGGTCTAGCGGGAGGGCCAAATGAGCAGTTCTTC
once | TRBJ2-3 | TRBV5-1 | TRBD2 | CASSLARTSGTLGGTDTQYF | TGCGCCAGCAGCTTGGCCAGGACTAGCGGGACGCTCGGAGGCACAGATACGCAGTATTTT
- | TRBJ2-5 | TRBV6-1 | - | CASSEILRETQYF | TGTGCCAGCAGTGAAATTCTCCGGGAGACCCAGTACTTC
few | TRBJ2-2 | TRBV18 | - | CASSGGLAGELFF | TGTGCCAGCTCAGGAGGGTTGGCCGGGGAGCTGTTTTTT
- | TRBJ1-1 | TRBV4-3 | TRBD1 | CASSRSTGGTEAFF | TGCGCCAGCAGCCGATCAACAGGGGGCACTGAAGCTTTCTTT